Below are 14 T cell receptor beta chains sequenced from a single sample in a study of cytomegalovirus exposure and HLA in healthy donors. Assay: immunoSEQ multiplex PCR; the TCRdb copy retains only in-frame clones and omits some. Of more than 80,000 clones in the sample, around 96% were seen once. The source material was PBMCs. The origin of the receptors is a young woman in good health and CMV-seronegative.

The chain joins TRBV19 to TRBJ2-2; D perhaps matches TRBD1 (6 bases). V lost 7 bases to trimming and J lost 5 bases, with 20 bases between them. The CDR3 has 16 amino acids. CDR1 LNHDA and CDR2 SQIVND come from the germline V gene (reference sequence). CDR3 in DNA: TGTGCCAGTAATCCAGGGGTGGGAGAGCCTACCGGGGAGCTGTTTTTT. Its protein is CASNPGVGEPTGELFF. Looking up the rest from reference TRBV19 and TRBJ2-2 gives the full variable domain: DGGITQSPKYLFRKEGQNVTLSCEQNLNHDAMYWYRQDPGQGLRLIYYSQIVNDFQKGDIAEGYSVSREKKESFPLTVTSAQKNPTAFYLCASNPGVGEPTGELFFGEGSRLTVL.

The J gene is TRBJ1-4, the V gene TRBV5-1; a weak D match, TRBD1 (6 bases). V gave up 0 bases and J gave up 6 bases, with 6 bases separating them. The V gene's germline CDR1 is SGHRS and CDR2 YFSETQ. There are 13 residues in the CDR3. The chain's CDR3 is CASSLAGDEKLFF. CDR3 DNA sequence: TGCGCCAGCAGCTTGGCAGGGGATGAAAAACTGTTTTTT.

The V gene is TRBV5-1, the J gene TRBJ2-5; D not resolved. The CDR3 consists of 13 residues. V was trimmed by 0 bases and J by 3 bases, leaving 6 bases between them. Germline CDR1 reads SGHRS; CDR2 reads YFSETQ. CDR3 loop: CASSLVSEETQYF. In DNA, the CDR3 is TGCGCCAGCAGCTTGGTTTCGGAAGAGACCCAGTACTTC.

The V gene is TRBV19, the J gene TRBJ1-5; tentative D call: TRBD1 (5 bases). V lost 3 bases, J lost 7 bases, and 10 bases lay in between. The germline gives CDR1 LNHDA, CDR2 SQIVND (reference sequence). The CDR3 spans 13 residues. The CDR3 reads CASSIGGGQPQHF. Written as DNA, the CDR3 is TGTGCCAGTAGTATCGGGGGGGGACAGCCCCAGCATTTT.

The table lists this clone with a count of one. The rearrangement joins TRBV7-9 to TRBJ2-7; 8 positions match TRBD2. The CDR3 sequence is 15 residues long. Germline trimming cut 3 bases from V and 6 bases from J; bases unmatched to any gene: 10. Germline loops: CDR1 SEHNR, CDR2 FQNEAQ (reference sequence). CDR3 loop: CASSFAFGLAGEQYF. CDR3 bases: TGTGCCAGCAGCTTTGCATTCGGACTAGCTGGCGAGCAGTACTTC.

This sequence joins TRBV28 and TRBJ2-3; 9 bases are shared with TRBD2. The ends lost 6 bases at V and 1 base at J; junction bases unmatched: 2. Germline CDR1 MDHEN, CDR2 SYDVKM. There are 14 residues in the CDR3. In DNA, the CDR3 is TGTGCCAGCAGGACTAGCGGCCGCACAGATACGCAGTATTTT. Translated, it gives CASRTSGRTDTQYF. The entire variable domain, with the rest obtained from reference TRBV28 and TRBJ2-3, is as follows: DVKVTQSSRYLVKRTGEKVFLECVQDMDHENMFWYRQDPGLGLRLIYFSYDVKMKEKGDIPEGYSVSREKKERFSLILESASTNQTSMYLCASRTSGRTDTQYFGPGTRLTVL.

The chain is built from TRBV18 and TRBJ2-7; D perhaps matches TRBD2 (6 bases). Trimming stripped 6 bases from V and 1 base from J, with 10 bases between. Per germline, CDR1 KGHSH and CDR2 LQKENI. The CDR3 length is 13 residues. The CDR3 DNA sequence: TGTGCCAGCTCGGGCCTAGCGTCCTACGAGCAGTACTTC. Translating gives CASSGLASYEQYF.

J is TRBJ2-2 and V is TRBV7-9; the D is unclear. V dropped 2 bases and J dropped 2 bases, with 6 bases sitting between them. Germline values: CDR1 SEHNR, CDR2 FQNEAQ (reference sequence). The CDR3 extends over 14 amino acids. The CDR3 protein is CASSLFNNTGELFF. DNA of the CDR3: TGTGCCAGCAGCTTATTCAATAACACCGGGGAGCTGTTTTTT.

CDR3 region: CASSLGPGFYSNQPQHF. The CDR3 DNA reads as TGTGCCAGCAGCTTAGGGCCGGGATTTTATAGCAATCAGCCCCAGCATTTT. The V gene is TRBV11-2, the J gene TRBJ1-5; D gene unclear. CDR1 SGHAT and CDR2 FQNNGV come from the germline V gene. V was trimmed by 1 base and J by 0 bases, leaving 13 bases between them. The CDR3 extends over 17 amino acids.

The chain combines TRBV7-2 with TRBJ2-7; 9 bases fit TRBD2. Germline trimming cut 5 bases from V and 2 bases from J; bases unmatched to any gene: 7. From germline, CDR1 is SGHTA and CDR2 FQGNSA. This CDR3 spans 15 amino acids. The CDR3 nucleotides read TGTGCCAGCAGCGTCGGGACTAGCCTAGCCTACGAGCAGTACTTC. This encodes CASSVGTSLAYEQYF.

Written as DNA, the CDR3 is TGTGCCAGTAGTATAGGAGCTAACTATGGCTACACCTTC. It specifies CASSIGANYGYTF. The chain joins TRBV19 to TRBJ1-2; D is undetermined. Trimming took 1 base from V and 0 from J, leaving 3 bases between them. The germline V gene has CDR1 LNHDA and CDR2 SQIVND (reference sequence). This CDR3 has 13 residues.

In the case of this clone: One end of the junction does not line up with germline, which may come from a read error. The chain combines TRBV7-9 with TRBJ1-2, with D maybe TRBD1 (5 bases). The CDR3 extends over 16 amino acids. Germline V gene sequence: CDR1 SEHNR, CDR2 FQNEAQ (reference sequence). CDR3 in DNA: TGTGCCAGCAGTTTAGCGGCGGGGGATTTAACTGTCGGCTACACCTTC. Encoded protein: CASSLAAGDLTVGYTF.

This clone was recorded once. This chain links TRBV5-6 with TRBJ2-7; 8 bases are a match to TRBD2. Germline V gives CDR1 SGHDT, CDR2 YYEEEE. J lost 1 base, V lost 4 bases, and 7 bases had no gene match. The CDR3 loop spans 15 amino acids. The CDR3 protein is CASSLTGTSSYEQYF. The CDR3 DNA sequence: TGTGCCAGCAGCCTTACCGGGACTAGTTCCTACGAGCAGTACTTC.

V usage is TRBV28 and J usage is TRBJ1-2; tentative D call: TRBD1 (5 bases). Trimming took off 4 bases at V and 3 bases at J, with 18 bases between the two ends. The germline V gene has CDR1 MDHEN and CDR2 SYDVKM. CDR3 length equals 16 residues. CDR3 coding DNA: TGTGCCAGCAGTTCCGCACCGGGGGTCCAAGACTATGGCTACACCTTC. It translates to CASSSAPGVQDYGYTF.